These 20 T cell receptor beta chains share one sample of origin, sequenced in a study of T cell repertoires in aging, cancer and after chemotherapy. The template was genomic DNA from peripheral blood, not RNA. Rearranged V-D-J TRB sequences were amplified with a mixed TRB-A/B primer pool. MiXCR, run by TCRdb on the multiplex PCR reads, gives a single entry per CDR3 protein. The sample has about 1,700 distinct CDR3 sequences, less than 50% seen once. The sequenced material came from blood. Source of these receptors: a human donor with a solid tumor.

The chain recombines TRBV6-4 with TRBJ2-1, with D perhaps matching TRBD2 (7 bases). V dropped 0 bases and J dropped 6 bases, with 15 bases sitting between them. The CDR3 runs to 16 residues. Per germline, CDR1 MRHNA and CDR2 SNTAGT. For the CDR3, the DNA is TGTGCCAGCAGTGACTCGTTCACCGGGGGGCTCAATGAGCAGTTCTTC. This translates into CASSDSFTGGLNEQFF.

In this sample, this clonotype is large. The rearrangement uses TRBV30 and TRBJ1-2; no clear D. Germline-derived CDR1 and CDR2 are GTSNPN and SVGIG (reference sequence). CDR3 length equals 15 residues. V lost 0 bases and J lost 8, with 19 bases in between. The chain's CDR3 is CAWSVRILGTKGYTF. CDR3 nucleotide sequence: TGTGCCTGGAGTGTACGGATCCTAGGAACTAAGGGCTACACCTTC.

The rearrangement uses TRBV20-1 and TRBJ2-1, with D possibly being TRBD2 (5 bases). Trimming removed 4 bases from V and 1 base from J, with 17 bases in between. This CDR3 is 16 amino acids long. The germline V gene has CDR1 DFQATT and CDR2 SNEGSKA (reference sequence). CDR3 amino acids: CSATPLLSGSYNEQFF. CDR3 sequence (DNA): TGCAGTGCTACCCCTCTCTTAAGCGGTTCCTACAATGAGCAGTTCTTC.

The rearrangement links TRBV20-1 to TRBJ1-2; no reliable D call. The V gene's germline CDR1 is DFQATT and CDR2 SNEGSKA (reference sequence). The V gene lost 0 bases and the J gene lost 3 bases, with 11 bases spanning the gap. This CDR3 comprises 14 residues. CDR3 residues: CSARDRKGDYGYTF. CDR3 nucleotides: TGCAGTGCTAGAGATCGGAAGGGCGACTATGGCTACACCTTC.

This chain uses TRBV19 with TRBJ1-2; weak D call: TRBD1 (5 bases). This CDR3 spans 18 amino acids. The V end lost 3 bases, the J end lost 1 base, and 21 bases lay between the germline ends. Germline V gene sequence: CDR1 LNHDA, CDR2 SQIVND (reference sequence). The CDR3 reads CASSIGGAGSRVNYGYTF. CDR3 coding DNA: TGTGCCAGTAGTATCGGGGGAGCAGGGAGTAGGGTTAACTATGGCTACACCTTC.

The rearrangement uses TRBV20-1 and TRBJ1-4; the D gene is possibly TRBD1 (6 bases). The CDR3 covers 15 residues. Trimming left V 0 bases short and J 5 bases short, with 13 bases between. Germline V gives CDR1 DFQATT, CDR2 SNEGSKA (reference sequence). For the CDR3, the DNA is TGCAGTGCTAGAGATGCTGGGGGGGCAAATGAAAAACTGTTTTTT. Translated, it gives CSARDAGGANEKLFF.

The gene calls are TRBV20-1 and TRBJ1-2; D unclear. This CDR3 has 12 residues. Per the germline V gene, CDR1 is DFQATT and CDR2 is SNEGSKA (reference sequence). The V gene lost 3 bases and the J gene lost 4 bases, with 9 bases spanning the gap. This chain's CDR3 is CSASPRAYGYTF. CDR3 sequence (DNA): TGCAGTGCTAGTCCCCGAGCCTATGGCTACACCTTC.

The chain's CDR3 is CASSLGQVAPNYGYTF. DNA of the CDR3: TGTGCCAGCAGCTTAGGCCAGGTAGCACCTAACTATGGCTACACCTTC. V is TRBV13 and J is TRBJ1-2; D remains unclear. The CDR3 loop spans 16 amino acids. CDR1 is PRHDT and CDR2 is FYEKMQ in the germline V gene (reference sequence). Trimming removed 0 bases at V and 0 bases at J, with 11 bases between.

This clonotype was found a few times. V is TRBV5-4 and J is TRBJ2-7; D may correspond to TRBD1 or TRBD2 (6 bases each). This CDR3 contains 14 residues. Trimming took 1 base from V and 3 from J, leaving 11 bases between them. In germline, CDR1 is SGHNT, CDR2 YYREEE (reference sequence). CDR3: CASSLSGGVYEQYF. CDR3 coding DNA: TGTGCCAGCAGCTTGTCCGGGGGCGTCTACGAGCAGTACTTC.

This clonotype was detected a few times. The chain couples TRBV12-3 or TRBV12-4 to TRBJ2-6; D gene unclear. This CDR3 has 15 amino acids. Between the trimmed V and J ends, which lost 5 bases and 1 base, there was a span of 9 bases. The CDR3, as DNA: TGTGCCAGCAGTCGTAGCTTATCTGGGGCCAACGTCCTGACTTTC. Translated, it gives CASSRSLSGANVLTF.

This clonotype occurred a few times. The V and J genes are TRBV5-6 and TRBJ2-2, with TRBD2 matching over 8 bases. The germline CDR1 and CDR2 sequences are SGHDT and YYEEEE. With V trimmed by 4 bases and J by 4 bases, 9 bases remained unmatched. The CDR3 length is 16 residues. The CDR3 loop is CASSPGTGGGTGELFF. The CDR3 coding sequence is TGTGCCAGCAGCCCAGGCACGGGAGGGGGCACCGGGGAGCTGTTTTTT.

This clonotype showed up just a few times. In DNA form, the CDR3 reads TGTGCCAGCAGCATGGACAGGTCTAGCTATGGCTACACCTTC. Amino acids: CASSMDRSSYGYTF. The gene calls are TRBV6-5 and TRBJ1-2; 7 bases match TRBD1. Trimming cost V 6 bases and J 4 bases; bases outside gene matches: 8. The germline V gene encodes CDR1 MNHEY and CDR2 SVGAGI. CDR3 length: 14 residues.

This clonotype was observed a few times. The chain employs TRBV15 and TRBJ2-1, with D possibly matching TRBD1 (6 bases). CDR3 length equals 16 residues. The germline gives CDR1 LNHNV, CDR2 YYDKDF (reference sequence). Trimming pared 0 bases from V and 4 bases from J, leaving 13 bases between. CDR3 bases: TGTGCCACCAGCAGAGATCCCAGGGGAGATTACAATGAGCAGTTCTTC. It is translated as CATSRDPRGDYNEQFF.

This clonotype was seen a handful of times. The chain combines TRBV7-3 with TRBJ2-1; 14 bases map to TRBD2. Trimming removed 2 bases from V and 8 bases from J; junction bases left unmatched: 2. The germline V gene encodes CDR1 SGHTA and CDR2 FQGTGA. This CDR3 spans 15 amino acids. The DNA of the CDR3 is TGTGCCAGCAGCTTAGGGACTAGCGGGAGCGATGAGCAGTTCTTC. Amino acid sequence: CASSLGTSGSDEQFF.

There are a few counts of this clonotype. The chain links TRBV7-2 to TRBJ1-2, with D possibly being TRBD1 (6 bases). This CDR3 comprises 15 residues. Germline V gene data show CDR1 as SGHTA and CDR2 as FQGNSA. The V gene lost 6 bases and the J gene lost 2 bases, with 16 bases spanning the gap. The CDR3 sequence: CASRLMGAGNYGYTF. The CDR3 region has the DNA TGTGCCAGCAGGCTTATGGGGGCAGGCAACTATGGCTACACCTTC.

This clonotype has more than one count but fewer than ten. J is TRBJ2-2 and V is TRBV5-6; 11 nucleotides line up with TRBD2. There are 16 residues in the CDR3. Germline CDR1 is SGHDT and CDR2 is YYEEEE. V trimming: 0 bases; J trimming: 4 bases; junction bases outside the gene matches: 2. DNA of the CDR3: TGTGCCAGCAGCTTGGGACTAGCGGGACTCACCGGGGAGCTGTTTTTT. As protein: CASSLGLAGLTGELFF.

This clonotype was picked up a small number of times. The chain has TRBV6-2 or TRBV6-3 and TRBJ2-3, with D unclear. The V gene's germline CDR1 is MNHEY and CDR2 SVGEGT. V was trimmed by 8 bases and J by 2 bases, leaving 17 bases between them. The CDR3 contains 15 residues. For the CDR3, the DNA is TGTGCCAGCCGTGACTTGATGGAAAACACAGATACGCAGTATTTT. This sequence encodes CASRDLMENTDTQYF.

V usage is TRBV20-1 and J usage is TRBJ2-4, with a possible D match to TRBD2 (6 bases). Trimming removed 4 bases from V and 3 bases from J, with 19 bases in between. The CDR3 totals 16 residues. CDR1 and CDR2 from the germline V gene are DFQATT and SNEGSKA (reference sequence). The CDR3 spells CSAMAQRTIGKNIQYF. As DNA, the CDR3 is TGCAGTGCTATGGCGCAGAGGACTATTGGCAAAAACATTCAGTACTTC.

This chain connects TRBV7-3 to TRBJ2-3; unclear D gene. V was shortened by 5 bases and J by 1 base, with 7 bases between the two germline ends. Germline V lookup: CDR1 SGHTA, CDR2 FQGTGA. The CDR3 loop spans 13 amino acids. CDR3 bases: TGTGCCAGCAGCATCGACCGCACAGATACGCAGTATTTT. It codes for CASSIDRTDTQYF.

In this sample, this clonotype turned up a few times. The V and J genes are TRBV7-9 and TRBJ2-1, with TRBD2 matching over 8 bases. This CDR3 is built from 15 residues. Germline V lookup: CDR1 SEHNR, CDR2 FQNEAQ (reference sequence). Losses at the gene ends were 4 bases for V and 9 bases for J; bases not matched to a gene: 11. CDR3 sequence (DNA): TGTGCCAGCAGCTCGGGAGCGGGGGCGACGGTTGAGCAGTTCTTC. Translation gives CASSSGAGATVEQFF.